Below are 14 T cell receptor beta chains sequenced from a single sample in a study of T cells in Graves' hyperthyroidism and ophthalmopathy. It was RNA transcripts that yielded the amplified TCR beta CDR3 regions. Using the HTBI primer set, a first-round RT-PCR was run on the TCR CDR3. MiXCR was run by TCRdb on the multiplex PCR reads, yielding one entry per CDR3 protein. The table includes about 660,000 distinct CDR3 sequences, about 45% detected once. Material: peripheral blood or thyroid tissue (not recorded which). These receptors were collected from an adult man with Graves' disease, either hyperthyroidism or ophthalmopathy (not recorded which).

The genes are TRBV6-1 and TRBJ2-2; D gene ambiguous. The V and J ends lost 7 bases and 4 bases respectively, with 7 bases between them. This CDR3 is built from 12 residues. The germline V gene has CDR1 MNHNS and CDR2 SASEGT. CDR3 sequence reads: CASTKPTGELFF. CDR3 bases: TGTGCCAGCACCAAACCCACCGGGGAGCTGTTTTTT.

Worth noting for this clonotype: This may arise from a read error, as a much more abundant clone is one base away. The chain employs TRBV9 and TRBJ1-2, with D possibly being TRBD1 (5 bases). Germline V gives CDR1 SGDLS, CDR2 YYNGEE. The CDR3 is 12 amino acids. Deletions cut 4 bases from V and 6 bases from J, with 10 bases between. For the CDR3, the DNA is TGTGCCAGCAGCCAAGGGGAGAATGGCTACACCTTC. This sequence encodes CASSQGENGYTF. The full variable domain, completed using reference TRBV9 and TRBJ1-2, is DSGVTQTPKHLITATGQRVTLRCSPRSGDLSVYWYQQSLDQGLQFLIQYYNGEERAKGNILERFSAQQFPDLHSELNLSSLELGDSALYFCASSQGENGYTFGSGTRLTVV.

The genes are TRBV2 and TRBJ2-7, with TRBD1 identical over 9 bases. The CDR3 contains 14 residues. CDR1 is SNHLY and CDR2 is FYNNEI in the germline V gene. The J segment lost 11 bases and the V segment lost 0 bases, leaving 8 bases of the junction unmatched. The CDR3, as DNA: TGTGCCAGCAGTGAAGCGCCGGGACAGGGTTCGGAGTACTTC. Translated, it gives CASSEAPGQGSEYF.

This chain links TRBV12-3 or TRBV12-4 with TRBJ1-5; 7 bases match TRBD1. The CDR3 totals 15 residues. The ends lost 4 bases at V and 1 base at J; junction bases unmatched: 4. The CDR3 sequence is CASSSGTVSNQPQHF. The DNA for the CDR3 is TGTGCCAGCAGTTCCGGGACAGTAAGCAATCAGCCCCAGCATTTT.

This clonotype has a count of ten or more. This sequence joins TRBV7-9 and TRBJ2-7, with TRBD1 matching 10 bases. The junction had 3 bases not matched to a gene; V was cut back by 5 bases and J by 2 bases. This CDR3 comprises 14 residues. Germline CDR1 reads SEHNR; CDR2 reads FQNEAQ (reference sequence). The CDR3 loop reads CASSRGTGAYEQYF. The CDR3 coding sequence is TGTGCCAGCAGCCGCGGGACAGGGGCCTACGAGCAGTACTTC.

The chain joins TRBV12-3 or TRBV12-4 to TRBJ2-5, with a possible D match to TRBD2 (6 bases). The CDR3 covers 15 residues. The ends were cut back, 11 bases at V and 5 bases at J, with 24 bases in the middle. CDR3: CADRLGRELWETQYF. The CDR3, as DNA: TGTGCCGACCGGTTGGGACGGGAGCTTTGGGAGACCCAGTACTTC.

The gene calls are TRBV4-1 and TRBJ1-5, with 8 bases aligning to TRBD1. With 4 bases clipped from V and 6 bases from J, the junction kept 5 bases outside the gene matches. Germline V gene sequence: CDR1 MGHRA, CDR2 YSYEKL. The CDR3 contains 14 residues. CDR3 nucleotide sequence: TGCGCCAGCAGCCCCTCCGACAGGGGTCAGCCCCAGCATTTT. It specifies CASSPSDRGQPQHF.

This chain connects TRBV15 to TRBJ2-5; 7 bases are a match to TRBD2. Trimming removed 4 bases from V and 5 bases from J; junction bases left unmatched: 10. This CDR3 spans 15 amino acids. Germline loops: CDR1 LNHNV, CDR2 YYDKDF (reference sequence). This CDR3 is CATSTARGSHETQYF. CDR3 DNA: TGTGCCACCAGCACAGCCCGCGGGAGTCATGAGACCCAGTACTTC.

This clonotype was picked up one time. This chain links TRBV4-1 with TRBJ2-2, with 12 bases lining up with TRBD2. J lost 1 base, V lost 0 bases, and 6 bases had no gene match. This CDR3 region has 19 residues. CDR1 and CDR2 from the germline V gene are MGHRA and YSYEKL. CDR3 in DNA: TGCGCCAGCAGCCAAGATTACGGGGGACTAGCGGGGAACACCGGGGAGCTGTTTTTT. Residues: CASSQDYGGLAGNTGELFF.

The genes are TRBV7-9 and TRBJ1-2, with TRBD1 identical over 11 bases. CDR3 size: 13 residues. V was clipped by 5 bases and J by 6 bases; unmatched bases: 2. CDR1 SEHNR and CDR2 FQNEAQ come from the germline V gene (reference sequence). The CDR3 sequence is CASSRTGGNGYTF. CDR3 nucleotides: TGTGCCAGCAGCAGGACAGGGGGCAATGGCTACACCTTC.

This clonotype was observed once. V and J are TRBV20-1 and TRBJ2-6, with D perhaps TRBD1 (5 bases). The CDR3 sequence is 18 residues long. From germline, CDR1 is DFQATT and CDR2 SNEGSKA (reference sequence). The V and J ends lost 4 bases and 4 bases respectively, with 23 bases between them. The CDR3 here is CSAIFTGQNTGGANVLTF. The DNA for the CDR3 is TGCAGTGCTATATTTACAGGACAAAACACGGGCGGGGCCAACGTCCTGACTTTC.

With regard to this clonotype: A clone one base away is much larger, so this may be a read error. The rearrangement uses TRBV2 and TRBJ1-6; no firm D call. CDR1 and CDR2 from the germline V gene are SNHLY and FYNNEI. The CDR3 extends over 15 amino acids. CDR3 residues: CASSALADGSSPPHF. The CDR3 DNA reads as TGTGCCAGCAGTGCTTTGGCAGATGGTAGTTCACCCCCCCACTTT.

In nucleotides, the CDR3 is TGTGCCAGCAGCTTGGACGCTGGCGGGTCTCACTATGGCTACACCTTC. Translating it yields CASSLDAGGSHYGYTF. The chain is built from TRBV7-9 and TRBJ1-2; D is undetermined. The germline CDR1 and CDR2 sequences are SEHNR and FQNEAQ (reference sequence). Deletions cut 3 bases from V and 3 bases from J, with 17 bases between. The CDR3 spans 16 residues.

This clonotype was counted between two and nine times. The chain employs TRBV9 and TRBJ1-2; no reliable D call. Per germline, CDR1 SGDLS and CDR2 YYNGEE. Trimming stripped 7 bases from V and 3 bases from J, with 19 bases between. This CDR3 has 15 amino acids. DNA of the CDR3: TGTGCCAGCTCACAGAAGCCGGGCTACGACTATGGCTACACCTTC. This encodes CASSQKPGYDYGYTF.